A selection of T cell receptor beta chains follows, all from one sample in a study of molecular identifiers for immune sequencing clone quantification. TCRdb analysed the PCR reads with MiXCR anew, one entry per CDR3 protein. The sample has hundreds of thousands of distinct CDR3 sequences; about 25% are singletons. Sequenced: naive CD8+ T cells from blood, with Jurkat cell RNA spiked in. The receptors shown here come from a human donor in good health. Some libraries in this study had Jurkat cell RNA spiked in. CDR3s include the opening cysteine and the closing phenylalanine or tryptophan. D genes are given only for firm matches. Clone size is not always given. Where it is, it says once, few, many or a class for expanded clones.

clone_size	j_call	v_call	d_call	cdr3_nt	cdr3_aa
many	TRBJ1-1	TRBV4-1	TRBD1	TGCGCCAGCAGCCCTAAAGACAGGGAACCTGAAGCTTTCTTT	CASSPKDREPEAFF
NA	TRBJ1-4	TRBV24-1	TRBD1	TGTGCCACCAGTGACCCCTCCGGTGACAGGGGTGCTAATGAAAAACTGTTTTTT	CATSDPSGDRGANEKLFF
many	TRBJ2-7	TRBV20-1	NA	TGCAGTGCTAGCGACACGGGGGCTGGTTACGAGCAGTACTTC	CSASDTGAGYEQYF
NA	TRBJ2-1	TRBV15	TRBD2	TGTGCCACCAGCAGTCCGTTGGGACTAGCGGGGGGGCATGGATTCAATGAGCAGTTCTTC	CATSSPLGLAGGHGFNEQFF
many	TRBJ2-3	TRBV19	NA	TGTGCCAGTGCGGGACAAAGCACAGATACGCAGTATTTT	CASAGQSTDTQYF
NA	TRBJ2-7	TRBV6-1	NA	TGTGCCAGCAGTGAATGGAACAGGGCCTACGAGCAGTACTTC	CASSEWNRAYEQYF
few	TRBJ1-2	TRBV6-1	TRBD1	TGTGCCAGCAGACCGGGACAGGGTCACTGTGGCTACACCTTC	CASRPGQGHCGYTF
NA	TRBJ2-1	TRBV12-3/TRBV12-4	TRBD2	TGTGCCAGCAGTTTTGGCGGGGGGTACAATGAGCAGTTCTTC	CASSFGGGYNEQFF
many	TRBJ2-1	TRBV6-6	NA	TGTGCCAGCAGTCCCGAGCTCCCGGGGACGTACAATGAGCAGTTCTTC	CASSPELPGTYNEQFF
many	TRBJ2-7	TRBV6-5	NA	TGTGCCAGCAGACAACAGGGAAATGATGAGCAGTACTTC	CASRQQGNDEQYF
NA	TRBJ1-1	TRBV28	NA	TGTGCCAGCAGCCCTACGGGGGGGGGTTCGGCCACTGAAGCTTTCTTT	CASSPTGGGSATEAFF
many	TRBJ1-6	TRBV6-5	NA	TGTGCCAGCTCCTTACGGGGACTCCAGAGCTCCTATAATTCACCCCTCCACTTT	CASSLRGLQSSYNSPLHF
few	TRBJ2-5	TRBV4-3	TRBD1	TGCGCCAGCAGCCAAGGGTTCAGGGGGCCCCAAGAGACCCAGTACTTC	CASSQGFRGPQETQYF
few	TRBJ1-2	TRBV24-1	NA	TGTGCCACCAGTGATTCTGTTATGTGGGGCGGCTACACCTTC	CATSDSVMWGGYTF
few	TRBJ2-2	TRBV27	NA	TGTGCCAGCAGTCCCTCGGGTCCCGGGGAGCTGTTTTTT	CASSPSGPGELFF
NA	TRBJ2-1	TRBV6-2/TRBV6-3	NA	TGTGCCAGCACTATAGGGACTGGCAGGTACAATGAGCAGTTCTTC	CASTIGTGRYNEQFF
many	TRBJ2-3	TRBV7-3	TRBD2	TGTGCCAGCAGCTTAACGTTGACTAGCAAGGGTCTGGATACGCAGTATTTT	CASSLTLTSKGLDTQYF
few	TRBJ1-5	TRBV27	NA	TGTGCCAGCAGTTTTGGGGGGTCGGGTCAGCCCCAGCATTTT	CASSFGGSGQPQHF
many	TRBJ2-3	TRBV14	TRBD2	TGTGCCAGCAGCCCCCCGTTTTTGGTCCTAGCGGGAGAGGTCGGCACAGATACGCAGTATTTT	CASSPPFLVLAGEVGTDTQYF
few	TRBJ2-3	TRBV19	NA	TGTGCCAGTAGTATCGGGCCAGGAGGAGGACAGCCCCAGTATTTT	CASSIGPGGGQPQYF
few	TRBJ2-2	TRBV7-9	TRBD2	TGTGCCAGCAGCCCCCCCCGTGGCCAGCGGGAGCCTACGGAGGGGTTCAGTACCGGGGAGCTGTTTTTT	CASSPPRGQREPTEGFSTGELFF
few	TRBJ1-6	TRBV20-1	NA	TGCAGTGCTAGTGCCACAGGGCCTCGACCCCTCCACTTT	CSASATGPRPLHF